Following are 22 T cell receptor beta chains from one sample sequenced in a study of T cells in localized non-small cell lung cancer (dated by TCRdb to about 2020). The protocol used for the library was the immunoSEQ multiplex PCR assay. In its TCRdb copy, this immuneACCESS table keeps in-frame sequences only and misses some clones. Where compared with another copy, unresolved V genes explain less than half of these, and the others have no known cause. This sample holds 1,000 or so clones; around a fifth were observed only once. Of the sample, around 17% is held by the ten largest clones. The sequences come from normal lung tissue next to the tumor, collected before any cancer treatment. All receptors derive from a male donor aged 60 or over with stage III lung adenocarcinoma.

This sequence joins TRBV11-3 and TRBJ2-5; 10 bases are shared with TRBD2. J gave up 2 bases and V 1 base, and 7 bases lay outside the gene matches. The CDR3 sequence is 17 residues long. Looked up from germline, CDR1 is SGHNT and CDR2 is YENEEA. For the CDR3, the DNA is TGTGCCAGCAGCTTAGGCCAGCGGGGGGGCCCTCAAGAGACCCAGTACTTC. Protein product: CASSLGQRGGPQETQYF.

In its sample, this clone was seen once. The genes are TRBV5-1 and TRBJ2-7; either TRBD1 or TRBD2 may fit D (5 bases each). The CDR3 length is 15 residues. V dropped 0 bases and J dropped 4 bases, with 14 bases sitting between them. Per germline, CDR1 SGHRS and CDR2 YFSETQ. In DNA, the CDR3 is TGCGCCAGCAGCTTGGGAGGGACGCTTCAATACGAGCAGTACTTC. Its protein is CASSLGGTLQYEQYF.

This chain uses TRBV28 with TRBJ2-1; no definite D call. The CDR3 covers 16 residues. The ends were cut back, 7 bases at V and 0 bases at J, with 16 bases in the middle. Germline V gene sequence: CDR1 MDHEN, CDR2 SYDVKM. The CDR3 protein is CASNIRRASSYNEQFF. The CDR3 DNA follows: TGTGCCAGCAACATAAGAAGGGCGAGCTCCTACAATGAGCAGTTCTTC.

The sample holds a few counts of this clone. The gene calls are TRBV12-5 and TRBJ2-3; D might be TRBD2 (5 bases). This CDR3 has 13 amino acids. CDR1 and CDR2 from the germline V gene are LGHNT and FRNRAP. Trimming removed 0 bases at V and 7 bases at J, with 8 bases between. In DNA, the CDR3 is TGTGCTAGTGGTTTGGTTGGAGGTTATACGCAGTATTTT. It yields the protein CASGLVGGYTQYF. Supplemented by reference TRBV12-5 and TRBJ2-3, the full variable domain reads DARVTQTPRHKVTEMGQEVTMRCQPILGHNTVFWYRQTMMQGLELLAYFRNRAPLDDSGMPKDRFSAEMPDATLATLKIQPSEPRDSAVYFCASGLVGGYTQYFGPGTRLTVL.

This clone is a singleton in its sample. The chain employs TRBV18 and TRBJ1-5; 9 positions match TRBD1. Trimming removed 6 bases from V and 7 bases from J; junction bases left unmatched: 10. The CDR3 consists of 15 residues. Germline V CDR1 and CDR2: KGHSH, LQKENI. The CDR3 is CASSLGQGIRQPQHF. CDR3 sequence (DNA): TGTGCCAGCTCTCTCGGACAGGGGATTCGGCAGCCCCAGCATTTT.

V and J are TRBV29-1 and TRBJ2-1, with unresolved D. The ends were cut back, 4 bases at V and 3 bases at J, with 10 bases in the middle. From germline, CDR1 is SQVTM and CDR2 ANQGSEA. The CDR3 has 13 residues. CDR3 sequence (DNA): TGCAGCGTTGGTGGTAGAGACTACAATGAGCAGTTCTTC. Protein: CSVGGRDYNEQFF.

A few counts support this clone. The chain combines TRBV18 with TRBJ1-1; D not resolved. The CDR3 has 14 residues. Germline CDR1 and CDR2: KGHSH and LQKENI. Trimming left V 4 bases short and J 0 bases short, with 9 bases between. Written as DNA, the CDR3 is TGTGCCAGCTCACTGGGCAGCATGAACACTGAAGCTTTCTTT. Its translation: CASSLGSMNTEAFF. Full variable domain (rest looked up from reference TRBV18 and TRBJ1-1): NAGVMQNPRHLVRRRGQEARLRCSPMKGHSHVYWYRQLPEEGLKFMVYLQKENIIDESGMPKERFSAEFPKEGPSILRIQQVVRGDSAAYFCASSLGSMNTEAFFGQGTRLTVV.

V usage is TRBV11-3 and J usage is TRBJ1-3; 7 nucleotides align to TRBD1. The germline CDR1 and CDR2 sequences are SGHNT and YENEEA. This CDR3 spans 17 amino acids. V trimming: 2 bases; J trimming: 0 bases; junction bases outside the gene matches: 7. The CDR3 spells CASSLQGGSSSGNTIYF. CDR3 DNA: TGTGCCAGCAGCTTACAGGGGGGCTCAAGCTCTGGAAACACCATATATTTT.

This sequence joins TRBV1 and TRBJ2-2; no check of the table's D call, TRBD1, against the DNA was made. TRBV1 is flagged as a pseudogene. This CDR3 has 19 amino acids. CDR3 nucleotides: TGCGCCAGCAGCCAAGATCCGCGGGGACAGCGAACGAACACCGGGGAGCTGTTTTTT. It yields the protein CASSQDPRGQRTNTGELFF.

This clone has more than one count but fewer than ten. The chain links TRBV11-3 to TRBJ1-6; D remains unclear. Deletions cut 5 bases from V and 7 bases from J, with 18 bases between. Germline-derived CDR1 and CDR2 are SGHNT and YENEEA. This CDR3 has 16 residues. CDR3 residues: CASSPGTGPLNSPLHF. CDR3 bases: TGTGCCAGCAGCCCCGGAACCGGTCCCCTCAATTCACCCCTCCACTTT.

The chain combines TRBV28 with TRBJ2-5; no firm D call. Germline-derived CDR1 and CDR2 are MDHEN and SYDVKM. The CDR3 contains 14 residues. Trimming removed 6 bases at V and 1 base at J, with 12 bases between. The CDR3 is CASSLSSVQETQYF. DNA for the CDR3: TGTGCCAGCAGCCTTAGCTCCGTCCAAGAGACCCAGTACTTC.

This chain links TRBV11-3 with TRBJ1-1, with 8 nucleotides matching TRBD1. The V gene end was trimmed by 5 bases and the J gene end by 1 base; junction bases not matched to a gene: 3. This CDR3 has 14 amino acids. In germline, CDR1 is SGHNT, CDR2 YENEEA. CDR3: CASSRGQANTEAFF. Written as DNA, the CDR3 is TGTGCCAGCAGCAGGGGACAGGCGAACACTGAAGCTTTCTTT.

The chain couples TRBV11-3 to TRBJ2-2; 8 bases are a match to TRBD1. Losses at the gene ends were 3 bases for V and 3 bases for J; bases not matched to a gene: 3. This CDR3 comprises 15 residues. CDR1 SGHNT and CDR2 YENEEA come from the germline V gene. CDR3: CASSLGQADTGELFF. CDR3 DNA: TGTGCCAGCAGCTTGGGACAGGCAGACACCGGGGAGCTGTTTTTT.

By its share, this clone is medium-sized. The chain employs TRBV11-3 and TRBJ1-2, with a weak D call TRBD1 (6 bases). The CDR3 is made up of 14 amino acids. Trimming took 5 bases from V and 7 from J, leaving 17 bases between them. Germline V gives CDR1 SGHNT, CDR2 YENEEA. The CDR3 DNA sequence: TGTGCCAGCAGCCCTTACGACAGGTGGGGTGGCTACACCTTC. It yields the protein CASSPYDRWGGYTF.

By share, this clone ranks as medium-sized. Compared with germline, one end of the junction differs, possibly owing to a read error. The V gene is TRBV11-3, the J gene TRBJ2-1; D not resolved. The CDR3 is 14 amino acids. Germline CDR1 reads SGHNT; CDR2 reads YENEEA. The CDR3 sequence is CASSPGHHADEQFF. DNA for the CDR3: TGTGCTAGCAGCCCCGGCCACCATGCGGATGAGCAGTTCTTC.

This clone was seen more than once but under ten times. The chain links TRBV6-8 to TRBJ1-1; 9 nucleotides align to TRBD1. V gave up 6 bases and J gave up 6 bases; unmatched junction bases: 2. Germline assignment: CDR1 MNHGY and CDR2 SAAAGT. The CDR3 contains 12 residues. CDR3 in amino acids: CASRGQGSEAFF. The CDR3, as DNA: TGTGCCAGCAGGGGACAGGGCTCTGAAGCTTTCTTT.

Sample share makes this clone medium-sized. The chain has TRBV11-3 and TRBJ2-7; D might be TRBD1 or TRBD2, each matching 6 bases. This CDR3 comprises 14 residues. Trimming took 5 bases from V and 4 from J, leaving 15 bases between them. The V gene's germline CDR1 is SGHNT and CDR2 YENEEA. The CDR3 is CASSEQGGGYEQYF. The CDR3 nucleotides are TGTGCCAGCAGCGAACAGGGCGGAGGGTACGAGCAGTACTTC.

The chain recombines TRBV10-2 with TRBJ2-1, with 7 bases aligning to TRBD2. Germline CDR1 is WSHSY and CDR2 is SAAADI. Trimming removed 8 bases from V and 7 bases from J; junction bases left unmatched: 11. The CDR3 covers 14 residues. The CDR3 nucleotides are TGCGCCAGCGCGCAAGCGGGGAGTGGGAATGAGCAGTTCTTC. Translating it yields CASAQAGSGNEQFF.

This clone has more than one count but fewer than ten. The gene calls are TRBV15 and TRBJ1-3, with D perhaps TRBD1 (5 bases). CDR1 is LNHNV and CDR2 is YYDKDF in the germline V gene (reference sequence). The CDR3 is 17 amino acids. Trimming left V 3 bases short and J 0 bases short, with 15 bases between. The CDR3 bases are TGTGCCACCAGCAGGGGACTACCTTTGAGCTCTGGAAACACCATATATTTT. Protein product: CATSRGLPLSSGNTIYF.

By sample fraction, this clone is large (0.1 to 1%). The chain has TRBV6-8 and TRBJ1-5; possible D gene TRBD1, 5 bases. Trimming left V 4 bases short and J 6 bases short, with 10 bases between. The CDR3 covers 13 residues. CDR1 MNHGY and CDR2 SAAAGT come from the germline V gene. CDR3 sequence: CASSWGTRQPQHF. The DNA of the CDR3 is TGTGCCAGCAGTTGGGGGACTCGTCAGCCCCAGCATTTT.

V usage is TRBV18 and J usage is TRBJ2-3; 10 bases agree with TRBD1. Germline V lookup: CDR1 KGHSH, CDR2 LQKENI. This CDR3 is 17 amino acids long. With 3 bases clipped from V and 3 bases from J, the junction kept 9 bases outside the gene matches. The CDR3 loop is CASSPGTGVIETDTQYF. The CDR3 region has the DNA TGTGCCAGCTCACCGGGGACAGGGGTGATTGAGACAGATACGCAGTATTTT. Filled out from reference TRBV18 and TRBJ2-3, the complete variable domain reads NAGVMQNPRHLVRRRGQEARLRCSPMKGHSHVYWYRQLPEEGLKFMVYLQKENIIDESGMPKERFSAEFPKEGPSILRIQQVVRGDSAAYFCASSPGTGVIETDTQYFGPGTRLTVL.

The V gene is TRBV18, the J gene TRBJ2-2, with 11 bases lining up with TRBD1. V was clipped by 4 bases and J by 1 base; unmatched bases: 5. The germline V gene has CDR1 KGHSH and CDR2 LQKENI. The CDR3 covers 17 residues. CDR3 bases: TGTGCCAGCTCACGAGGACAGGGGGCGGTGAACACCGGGGAGCTGTTTTTT. Amino acid sequence: CASSRGQGAVNTGELFF.